These T cell receptor beta chains were read from a single sample in a study of blood T cell repertoires in COVID-19. Sequencing used immunoSEQ multiplex PCR; TCRdb keeps in-frame clones, though not all of them. The data contain 250,000 to 300,000 clones, around 86% of them singletons. Source material: peripheral blood. These receptors were collected from a man between 50 and 59 years old with acute or convalescent COVID-19. Each CDR3 is given with its conserved first and last residue. Fields, in order: D gene, J gene, clone size, V gene, CDR3 protein, CDR3 DNA. D genes are given only for firm matches. Some rows mark clone size as missing; the rest say once, few, many or name a class of expanded clone.

D gene: .
J gene: TRBJ2-2
clone size: .
V gene: TRBV18
CDR3 protein: CASSPSTGPGELFF
CDR3 DNA: TGTGCCAGCTCACCCTCGACAGGTCCCGGGGAGCTGTTTTTT

D gene: TRBD1
J gene: TRBJ2-3
clone size: once
V gene: TRBV6-5
CDR3 protein: CASRLYRGRGDTQYF
CDR3 DNA: TGTGCCAGCAGATTATACAGGGGGCGAGGAGATACGCAGTATTTT

D gene: .
J gene: TRBJ1-6
clone size: .
V gene: TRBV12-5
CDR3 protein: CASGFLDSRSYNSPLHF
CDR3 DNA: TGTGCTAGTGGTTTCCTCGACAGTCGATCCTATAATTCACCCCTCCACTTT

D gene: TRBD2
J gene: TRBJ2-3
clone size: .
V gene: TRBV5-1
CDR3 protein: CASSLDLRGEITDTQYF
CDR3 DNA: TGCGCCAGCAGCTTGGACCTGCGGGGGGAAATAACAGATACGCAGTATTTT

D gene: TRBD2
J gene: TRBJ2-1
clone size: .
V gene: TRBV19
CDR3 protein: CASQGELAGNWDEQFF
CDR3 DNA: TGTGCCAGCCAAGGCGAACTAGCGGGGAACTGGGATGAGCAGTTCTTC

D gene: TRBD2
J gene: TRBJ2-1
clone size: .
V gene: TRBV20-1
CDR3 protein: CSASGSGGADNEQFF
CDR3 DNA: TGCAGTGCTAGTGGCAGCGGGGGGGCCGATAATGAGCAGTTCTTC

D gene: TRBD2
J gene: TRBJ2-3
clone size: .
V gene: TRBV5-4
CDR3 protein: CASSRRGEGDTQYF
CDR3 DNA: TGTGCCAGCAGTAGACGGGGGGAGGGAGATACGCAGTATTTT

D gene: .
J gene: TRBJ2-5
clone size: .
V gene: TRBV6-2/TRBV6-3
CDR3 protein: CASSAQGGQETQYF
CDR3 DNA: TGTGCCAGCAGTGCGCAAGGGGGCCAAGAGACCCAGTACTTC

D gene: .
J gene: TRBJ1-5
clone size: .
V gene: TRBV6-5
CDR3 protein: CASRPGGNQPQHF
CDR3 DNA: TGTGCCAGCAGGCCAGGGGGCAATCAGCCCCAGCATTTT

D gene: .
J gene: TRBJ2-7
clone size: .
V gene: TRBV7-9
CDR3 protein: CASSPLLDSLSSYEQYF
CDR3 DNA: TGTGCCAGCAGCCCCCTCCTGGACTCACTGAGCTCCTACGAGCAGTACTTC